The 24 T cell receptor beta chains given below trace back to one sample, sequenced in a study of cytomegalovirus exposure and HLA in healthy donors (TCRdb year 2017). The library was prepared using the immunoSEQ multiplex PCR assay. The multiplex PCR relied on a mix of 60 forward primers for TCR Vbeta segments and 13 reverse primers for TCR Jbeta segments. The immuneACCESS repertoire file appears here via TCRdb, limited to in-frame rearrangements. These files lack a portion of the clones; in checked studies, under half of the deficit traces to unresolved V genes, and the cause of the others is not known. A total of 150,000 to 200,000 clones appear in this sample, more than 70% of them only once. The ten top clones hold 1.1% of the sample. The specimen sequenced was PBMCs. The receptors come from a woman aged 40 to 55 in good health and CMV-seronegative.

The CDR3 loop is CASSPPTGSTEAFF. CDR3 coding DNA: TGTGCCAGCAGCCCGCCGACAGGGAGCACTGAAGCTTTCTTT. The rearrangement joins TRBV5-4 to TRBJ1-1; TRBD1 aligns across 7 bases. The germline V gene has CDR1 SGHNT and CDR2 YYREEE (reference sequence). CDR3 length: 14 residues. J lost 4 bases, V lost 4 bases, and 7 bases had no gene match.

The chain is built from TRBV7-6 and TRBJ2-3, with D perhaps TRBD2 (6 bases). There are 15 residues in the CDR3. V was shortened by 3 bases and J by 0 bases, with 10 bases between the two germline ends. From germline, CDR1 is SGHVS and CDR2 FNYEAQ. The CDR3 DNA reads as TGTGCCAGCAGCTTCGGGAGACCTAGCACAGATACGCAGTATTTT. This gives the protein CASSFGRPSTDTQYF.

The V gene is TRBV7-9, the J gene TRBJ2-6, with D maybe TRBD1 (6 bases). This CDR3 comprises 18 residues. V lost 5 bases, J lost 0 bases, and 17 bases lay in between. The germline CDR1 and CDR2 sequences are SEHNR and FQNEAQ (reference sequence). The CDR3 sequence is CASSHFPGVSSGANVLTF. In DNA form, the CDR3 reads TGTGCCAGCAGCCATTTTCCAGGGGTATCCTCTGGGGCCAACGTCCTGACTTTC.

The CDR3 is CASSQDRTSGSAQQFF. The CDR3, as DNA: TGTGCCAGCAGCCAAGACAGGACTAGCGGGAGTGCCCAGCAGTTCTTC. The V gene is TRBV4-2, the J gene TRBJ2-1, with TRBD2 matching 13 bases. The CDR3 runs to 16 residues. Germline-derived CDR1 and CDR2 are LGHNA and YNFKEQ. After removal of 0 bases from V and 11 bases from J, the junction contained 7 bases not matched to a gene.

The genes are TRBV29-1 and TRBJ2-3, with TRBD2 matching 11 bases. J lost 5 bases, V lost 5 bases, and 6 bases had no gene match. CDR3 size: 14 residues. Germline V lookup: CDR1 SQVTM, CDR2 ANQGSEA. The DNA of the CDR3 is TGCAGCGTTCGGACTAGCGGGCGGTTAGATACGCAGTATTTT. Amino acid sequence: CSVRTSGRLDTQYF.

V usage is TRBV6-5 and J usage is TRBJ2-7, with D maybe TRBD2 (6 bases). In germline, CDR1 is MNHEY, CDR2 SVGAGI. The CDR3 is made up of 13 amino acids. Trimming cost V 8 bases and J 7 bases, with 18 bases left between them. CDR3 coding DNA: TGTGCCAGCCGGAGGGGCAGGGAAGGGGAGCAGTACTTC. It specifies CASRRGREGEQYF.

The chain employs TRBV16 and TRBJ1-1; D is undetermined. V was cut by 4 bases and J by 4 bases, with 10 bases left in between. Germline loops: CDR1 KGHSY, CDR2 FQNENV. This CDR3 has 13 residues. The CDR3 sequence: CASSPTLGTEAFF. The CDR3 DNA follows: TGTGCCAGCAGCCCGACCCTAGGCACTGAAGCTTTCTTT. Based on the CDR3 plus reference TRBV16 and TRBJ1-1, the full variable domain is GEEVAQTPKHLVRGEGQKAKLYCAPIKGHSYVFWYQQVLKNEFKFLISFQNENVFDETGMPKERFSAKCLPNSPCSLEIQATKLEDSAVYFCASSPTLGTEAFFGQGTRLTVV.

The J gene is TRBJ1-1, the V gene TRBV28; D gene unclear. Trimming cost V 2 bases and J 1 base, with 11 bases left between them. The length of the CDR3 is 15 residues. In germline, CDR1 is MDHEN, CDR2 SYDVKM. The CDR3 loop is CASSLPSGWNTEAFF. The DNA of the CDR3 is TGTGCCAGCAGTTTACCATCCGGGTGGAACACTGAAGCTTTCTTT.

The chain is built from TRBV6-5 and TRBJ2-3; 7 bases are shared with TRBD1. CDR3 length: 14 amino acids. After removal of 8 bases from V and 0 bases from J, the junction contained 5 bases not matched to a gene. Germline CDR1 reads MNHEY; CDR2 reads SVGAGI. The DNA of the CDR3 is TGTGCCAGCGCCAACAGGGGTAGCACAGATACGCAGTATTTT. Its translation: CASANRGSTDTQYF.

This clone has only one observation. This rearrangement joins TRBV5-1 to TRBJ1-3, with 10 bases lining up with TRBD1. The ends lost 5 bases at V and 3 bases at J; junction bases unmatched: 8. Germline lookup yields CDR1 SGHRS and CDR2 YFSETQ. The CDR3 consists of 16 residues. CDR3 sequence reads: CASSPGTGDFGNTIYF. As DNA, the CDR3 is TGCGCCAGCAGTCCCGGGACAGGGGATTTTGGAAACACCATATATTTT.

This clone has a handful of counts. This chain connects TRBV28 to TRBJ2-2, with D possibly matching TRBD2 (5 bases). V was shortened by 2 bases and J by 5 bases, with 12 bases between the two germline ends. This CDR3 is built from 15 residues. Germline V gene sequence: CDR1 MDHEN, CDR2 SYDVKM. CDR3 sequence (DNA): TGTGCCAGCAGTTTAAGGGCAGAGGGAACCGGGGAGCTGTTTTTT. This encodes CASSLRAEGTGELFF.

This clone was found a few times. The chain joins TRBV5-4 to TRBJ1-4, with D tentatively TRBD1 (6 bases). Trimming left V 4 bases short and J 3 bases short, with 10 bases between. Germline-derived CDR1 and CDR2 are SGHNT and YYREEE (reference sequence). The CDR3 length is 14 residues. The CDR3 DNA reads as TGTGCCAGCAGCCAAGGACAGTCTAATGAAAAACTGTTTTTT. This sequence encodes CASSQGQSNEKLFF.

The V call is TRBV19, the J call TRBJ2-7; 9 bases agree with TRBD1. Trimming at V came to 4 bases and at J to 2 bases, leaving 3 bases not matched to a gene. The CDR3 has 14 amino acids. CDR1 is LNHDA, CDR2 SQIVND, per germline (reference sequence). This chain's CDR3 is CASSSGTGTYEQYV. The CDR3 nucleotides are TGTGCCAGTAGTAGCGGGACAGGGACCTACGAGCAGTACGTC.

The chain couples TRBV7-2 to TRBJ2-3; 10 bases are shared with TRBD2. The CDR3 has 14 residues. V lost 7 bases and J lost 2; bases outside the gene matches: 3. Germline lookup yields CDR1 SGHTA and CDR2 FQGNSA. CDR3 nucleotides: TGTGCCAGCAAGAGCGGGAGGGCCACAGATACGCAGTATTTT. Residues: CASKSGRATDTQYF.

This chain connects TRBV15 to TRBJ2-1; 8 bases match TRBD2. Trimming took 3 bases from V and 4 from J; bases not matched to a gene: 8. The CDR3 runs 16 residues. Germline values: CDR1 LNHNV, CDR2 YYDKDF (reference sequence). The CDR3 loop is CATSSGRLASYNEQFF. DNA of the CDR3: TGTGCCACCAGCAGTGGGCGACTAGCGAGTTACAATGAGCAGTTCTTC.

Here the CDR3 reads CASSEREGRYEQFF. CDR3 DNA: TGCGCCAGCAGCGAGAGGGAGGGCCGATATGAGCAGTTCTTC. The rearrangement links TRBV5-1 to TRBJ2-1; 7 bases align to TRBD2. The CDR3 has 14 residues. Germline V gives CDR1 SGHRS, CDR2 YFSETQ. V shed 4 bases and J 8 bases; nucleotides not matched to a gene: 9.

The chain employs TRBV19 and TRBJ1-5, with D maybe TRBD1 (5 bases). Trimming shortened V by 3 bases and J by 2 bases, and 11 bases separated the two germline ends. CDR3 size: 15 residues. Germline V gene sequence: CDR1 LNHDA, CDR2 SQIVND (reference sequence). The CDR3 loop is CASSISGNGNQPQHF. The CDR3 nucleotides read TGTGCCAGTAGTATCTCAGGGAATGGCAATCAGCCCCAGCATTTT.

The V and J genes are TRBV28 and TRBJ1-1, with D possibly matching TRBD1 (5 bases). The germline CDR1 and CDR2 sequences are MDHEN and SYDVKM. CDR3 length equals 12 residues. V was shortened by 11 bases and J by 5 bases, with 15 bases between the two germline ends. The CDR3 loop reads CAAKGRGTEAFF. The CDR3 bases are TGTGCCGCCAAGGGGCGCGGTACTGAAGCTTTCTTT.

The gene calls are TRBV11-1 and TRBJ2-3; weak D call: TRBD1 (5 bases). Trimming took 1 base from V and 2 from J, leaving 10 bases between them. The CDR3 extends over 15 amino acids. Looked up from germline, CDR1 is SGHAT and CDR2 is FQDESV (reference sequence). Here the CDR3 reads CASSLVKQVTDTQYF. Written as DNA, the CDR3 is TGTGCCAGCAGCTTAGTAAAACAGGTCACAGATACGCAGTATTTT.

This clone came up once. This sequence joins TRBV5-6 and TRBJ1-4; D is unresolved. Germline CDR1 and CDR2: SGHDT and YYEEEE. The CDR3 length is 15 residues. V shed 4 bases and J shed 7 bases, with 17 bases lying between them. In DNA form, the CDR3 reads TGTGCCAGCAGCCGGATAGGTCGGGAGAGTGAAAAACTGTTTTTT. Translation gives CASSRIGRESEKLFF.

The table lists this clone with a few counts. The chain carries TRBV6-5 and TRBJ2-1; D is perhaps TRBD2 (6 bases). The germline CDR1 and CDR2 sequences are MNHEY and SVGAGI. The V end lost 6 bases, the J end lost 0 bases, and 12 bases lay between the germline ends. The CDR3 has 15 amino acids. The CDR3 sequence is CASREGLNSYNEQFF. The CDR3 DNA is TGTGCCAGCAGGGAGGGACTGAACTCCTACAATGAGCAGTTCTTC.

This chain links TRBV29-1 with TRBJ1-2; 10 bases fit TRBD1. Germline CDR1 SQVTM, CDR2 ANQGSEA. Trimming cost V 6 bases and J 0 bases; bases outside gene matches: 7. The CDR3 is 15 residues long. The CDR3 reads CSVRDRGNPNYGYTF. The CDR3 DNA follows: TGCAGCGTCCGGGACAGGGGTAACCCTAACTATGGCTACACCTTC.

CDR3 loop: CASSLWFSREEDTGELFF. The DNA of the CDR3 is TGTGCCAGCAGCTTATGGTTCTCGAGGGAGGAGGACACCGGGGAGCTGTTTTTT. The chain couples TRBV11-3 to TRBJ2-2; possible D gene TRBD2, 6 bases. V lost 2 bases and J lost 3, with 19 bases in between. CDR3 length equals 18 residues. The germline CDR1 and CDR2 sequences are SGHNT and YENEEA.

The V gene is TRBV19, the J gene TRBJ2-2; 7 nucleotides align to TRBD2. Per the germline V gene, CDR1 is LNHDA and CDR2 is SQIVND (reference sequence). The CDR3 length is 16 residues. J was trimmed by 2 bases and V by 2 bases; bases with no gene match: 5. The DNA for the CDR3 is TGTGCCAGTAGTATACGTAGCGGGTACAACACCGGGGAGCTGTTTTTT. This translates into CASSIRSGYNTGELFF.